This is a list of T cell receptor beta chains from one sample in a study of PD-L1 blockade in urothelial cancer. Measured with immunoSEQ multiplex PCR; TCRdb has only the in-frame clones, and not every one. Seen here are around 130,000 clones, approximately 84% observed once, and the top ten hold 2.5% to 4%. The starting material was PBMCs, obtained around atezolizumab (anti-PD-L1) treatment. These receptors all come from a man aged 45-65 years with urothelial cancer. Each CDR3 is given with its conserved first and last residue. The order of the fields is V gene, D gene, CDR3 protein. The D gene is left open where the match is weak.

TRBV10-3	TRBD2	CAISEGSGRNEQFF
TRBV25-1	TRBD2	CASSARRGLAGAYNEQFF
TRBV19	NA	CASSPRTATNEQFF
TRBV7-6	NA	CASSLRPGSNEQFF
TRBV4-1	NA	CASSQGGDFYEQYF
TRBV6-5	TRBD1	CASGTGIYEQYF
TRBV7-9	NA	CASSSGQFSNQPQHF
TRBV6-6	NA	CASSYSGQSNEKLFF
TRBV29-1	NA	CSVEETGWSEQYF
TRBV18	TRBD1	CASSPPGQGRQEQFF
TRBV7-9	TRBD1	CASSLGTGFYTGELFF
TRBV6-5	NA	CASSYSGGATEAFF
TRBV15	TRBD2	CATSRDQYLAGELGEQYF
TRBV11-3	TRBD2	CASSLGAGSDYEQYF
TRBV5-1	NA	CASSRDRLDTGELFF
TRBV11-2	NA	CASTPQALGDEQFF
TRBV5-1	TRBD1	CAGNRGPDTGELFF
TRBV5-1	TRBD1	CASSLGQRRTDTQYF
TRBV30	NA	CAWSRETYEQYF
TRBV5-1	NA	CASSLDGIGNQPQHF
TRBV6-6	NA	CASSSTDFQPQHF
TRBV6-5	NA	CASRLGQTYEQYF
TRBV30	TRBD2	CAWSPGGRTGANVLTF
TRBV7-7	NA	CASTVTPSTGELFF
TRBV15	NA	CATSISPSGAPLHF
TRBV5-1	NA	CASSPAGGGYGYTF
TRBV28	NA	CASRTSGRVGGGELFF
TRBV6-5	NA	CASSYKTGDTEAFF